The 11 T cell receptor beta chains given below trace back to one sample, sequenced in a study of post-analysis software for immune sequencing data. General study results and limits: The five TRBV segments detected at higher frequency in patients than in controls included TRBV5-6, TRBV5-1 and TRBV20-1.

Their target antigens are unknown. Prepared TCR beta cDNA libraries contained unique molecular identifiers. Each CDR3 protein gets one entry after TCRdb re-called the PCR reads with MiXCR. The sample consists of 600,000 to 700,000 distinct CDR3 sequences, around 64% of them appearing once. Source material: blood. The receptors were sampled from a girl aged 2 to 10 with multiple sclerosis.

In regard to this clonotype: It is likely a read error: a sequence one base away is far more abundant. The chain uses TRBV11-3 and TRBJ2-7, with no clear D. Judging by the DNA end, TRBJ2-5 fits better; the J call may be wrong. The CDR3 is 11 residues long. In germline, CDR1 is SGHNT, CDR2 YENEEA. CDR3 in amino acids: CANSLVETQYF. The DNA of the CDR3 is TGTGCCAACAGCTTAGTTGAGACCCAGTACTTC.

This clonotype has just one count. J is TRBJ2-2 and V is TRBV3-1; no clear D. Germline V CDR1 and CDR2: LGHDT, YNNKEL (reference sequence). V gave up 8 bases and J gave up 2 bases, with 18 bases separating them. The CDR3 has 16 amino acids. In nucleotides, the CDR3 is TGTGCCAGCGCCCCCCCTGGGCGGAGAAACACCGGGGAGCTGTTTTTT. Its translation is CASAPPGRRNTGELFF.

This clonotype has at least ten counts. V gene TRBV29-1 combines with J gene TRBJ2-5, with 9 bases lining up with TRBD1. V shed 6 bases and J 7 bases; nucleotides not matched to a gene: 6. The germline V gene has CDR1 SQVTM and CDR2 ANQGSEA. The CDR3 spans 12 residues. The CDR3 DNA reads TGCAGCGTGCCGCAGGGACAGGGGACCCAGTACTTC. Its protein is CSVPQGQGTQYF.

This chain uses TRBV6-2 or TRBV6-3 with TRBJ1-2; D uncertain. Germline V gene data show CDR1 as MNHEY and CDR2 as SVGEGT. The CDR3 is 13 amino acids. The V end lost 3 bases, the J end lost 0 bases, and 5 bases lay between the germline ends. The CDR3 spells CASSYLTNYGYTF. The CDR3 DNA sequence: TGTGCCAGCAGTTATCTTACTAACTATGGCTACACCTTC.

Note on this clonotype: A read error is possible here, since a much larger clone lies one base away. It is likely a read error, because the conserved phenylalanine at the end of the CDR3 is missing. The rearrangement joins TRBV6-5 to TRBJ2-5, with D possibly matching TRBD2 (6 bases). The germline V and J ends were trimmed by 5 bases and 2 bases, with 12 bases remaining between them. Looked up from germline, CDR1 is MNHEY and CDR2 is SVGAGI. The length of the CDR3 is 14 residues. CDR3 sequence reads: CASSEGEEQETQYC. The CDR3, as DNA: TGTGCCAGCAGTGAAGGGGAGGAGCAAGAGACCCAGTACTGC.

V is TRBV20-1 and J is TRBJ1-1; D gene uncertain. The germline CDR1 and CDR2 sequences are DFQATT and SNEGSKA (reference sequence). V was shortened by 2 bases and J by 1 base, with 11 bases between the two germline ends. The CDR3 covers 14 residues. This CDR3 reads CSARTRLQNTEAFF. CDR3 coding DNA: TGCAGTGCTAGAACTCGGTTGCAGAACACTGAAGCTTTCTTT.

The V call is TRBV6-5, the J call TRBJ2-3; tentatively, D is TRBD2 (6 bases). The CDR3 is 15 amino acids. Germline loops: CDR1 MNHEY, CDR2 SVGAGI. The V end was cut by 6 bases, the J end by 0 bases, with 13 bases between. The CDR3 spells CASSSGRESTDTQYF. The CDR3 nucleotides read TGTGCCAGCAGCTCTGGACGGGAGAGCACAGATACGCAGTATTTT.

The CDR3 DNA reads as TGTGCCAGCAGCTTCTCCCGACAGAGGACCGGGGAGCTGTTTTTT. This encodes CASSFSRQRTGELFF. The chain joins TRBV7-2 to TRBJ2-2, with D possibly TRBD1 on 5 matching bases. V lost 3 bases and J 5 bases, leaving 13 bases between the germline ends. Germline V gene data show CDR1 as SGHTA and CDR2 as FQGNSA. This CDR3 region has 15 residues.

CDR3 residues: CATSGTSQGANYGYTF. CDR3 DNA sequence: TGTGCCACCAGCGGTACCTCACAGGGGGCCAACTATGGCTACACCTTC. The V call is TRBV24-1, the J call TRBJ1-2; 9 nucleotides match TRBD1. Germline V lookup: CDR1 KGHDR, CDR2 SFDVKD. After removal of 7 bases from V and 2 bases from J, the junction contained 10 bases not matched to a gene. This CDR3 region has 16 residues.

This clonotype has only a few counts. The V call is TRBV20-1, the J call TRBJ2-1, with TRBD2 matching over 9 bases. Germline-derived CDR1 and CDR2 are DFQATT and SNEGSKA (reference sequence). Trimming at V came to 0 bases and at J to 3 bases, leaving 6 bases not matched to a gene. CDR3 length: 16 amino acids. CDR3 protein: CSARDRLAGYYNEQFF. Here the CDR3 DNA reads TGCAGTGCTAGAGATCGGCTAGCGGGGTACTACAATGAGCAGTTCTTC.

The chain combines TRBV7-9 with TRBJ1-1; D remains unclear. V dropped 5 bases and J dropped 5 bases, with 9 bases sitting between them. Per the germline V gene, CDR1 is SEHNR and CDR2 is FQNEAQ (reference sequence). The CDR3 consists of 12 residues. CDR3 amino acids: CASSVEGTEAFF. CDR3 in DNA: TGTGCCAGCAGCGTCGAGGGAACTGAAGCTTTCTTT.